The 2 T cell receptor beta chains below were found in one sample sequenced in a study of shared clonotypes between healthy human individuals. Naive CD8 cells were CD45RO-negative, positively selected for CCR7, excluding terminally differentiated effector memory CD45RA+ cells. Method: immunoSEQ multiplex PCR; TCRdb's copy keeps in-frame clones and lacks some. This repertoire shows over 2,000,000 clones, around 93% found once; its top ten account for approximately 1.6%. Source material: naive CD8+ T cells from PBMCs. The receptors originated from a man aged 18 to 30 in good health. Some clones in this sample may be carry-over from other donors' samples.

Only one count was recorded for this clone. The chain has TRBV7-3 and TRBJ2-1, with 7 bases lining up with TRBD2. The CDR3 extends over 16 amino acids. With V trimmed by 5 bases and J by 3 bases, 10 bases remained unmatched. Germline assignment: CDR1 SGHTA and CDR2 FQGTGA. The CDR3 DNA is TGTGCCAGCAGCCCCCGGGGCGGGAGCAACTACAATGAGCAGTTCTTC. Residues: CASSPRGGSNYNEQFF. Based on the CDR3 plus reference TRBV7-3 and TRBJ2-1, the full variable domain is GAGVSQTPSNKVTEKGKYVELRCDPISGHTALYWYRQSLGQGPEFLIYFQGTGAADDSGLPNDRFFAVRPEGSVSTLKIQRTERGDSAVYLCASSPRGGSNYNEQFFGPGTRLTVL.

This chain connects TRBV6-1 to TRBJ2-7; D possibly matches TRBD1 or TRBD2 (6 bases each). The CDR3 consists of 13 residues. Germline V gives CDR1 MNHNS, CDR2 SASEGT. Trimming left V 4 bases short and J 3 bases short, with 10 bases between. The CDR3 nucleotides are TGTGCCAGCAGTGGGGGGGCAGGCTACGAGCAGTACTTC. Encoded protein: CASSGGAGYEQYF.